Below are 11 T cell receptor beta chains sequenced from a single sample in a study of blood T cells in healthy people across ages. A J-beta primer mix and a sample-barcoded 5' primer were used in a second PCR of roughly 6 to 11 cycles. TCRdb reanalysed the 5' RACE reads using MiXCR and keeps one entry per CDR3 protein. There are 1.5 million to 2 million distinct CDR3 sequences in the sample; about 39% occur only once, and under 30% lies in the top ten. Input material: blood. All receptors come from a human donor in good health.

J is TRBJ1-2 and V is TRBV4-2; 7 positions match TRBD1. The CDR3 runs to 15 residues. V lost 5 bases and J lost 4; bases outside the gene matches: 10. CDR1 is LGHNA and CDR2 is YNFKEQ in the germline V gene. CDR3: CASSSADRDSYGYTF. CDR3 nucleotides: TGTGCCAGCAGCTCAGCCGACAGGGACAGCTATGGCTACACCTTC.

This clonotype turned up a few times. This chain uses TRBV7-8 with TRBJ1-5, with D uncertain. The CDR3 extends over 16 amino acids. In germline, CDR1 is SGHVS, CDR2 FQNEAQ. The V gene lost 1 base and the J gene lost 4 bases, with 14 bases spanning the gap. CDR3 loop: CASSLEGLLANQPQHF. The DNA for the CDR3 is TGTGCCAGCAGCTTAGAAGGGCTCCTGGCAAATCAGCCCCAGCATTTT.

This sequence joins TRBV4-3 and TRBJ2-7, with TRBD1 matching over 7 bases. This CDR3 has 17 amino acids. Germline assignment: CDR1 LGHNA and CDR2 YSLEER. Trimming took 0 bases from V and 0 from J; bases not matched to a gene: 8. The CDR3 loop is CASSQDRGYDTSYEQYF. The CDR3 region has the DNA TGCGCCAGCAGCCAAGACAGGGGGTACGACACCTCCTACGAGCAGTACTTC.

The DNA of the CDR3 is TGCAGTGCTAGTGGTCAGGGTGCGGAGACCCAGTACTTC. It codes for CSASGQGAETQYF. V gene TRBV20-1 combines with J gene TRBJ2-5; the D gene is possibly TRBD1 (5 bases). CDR3 size: 13 residues. Germline assignment: CDR1 DFQATT and CDR2 SNEGSKA (reference sequence). Trimming took 3 bases from V and 5 from J, leaving 13 bases between them.

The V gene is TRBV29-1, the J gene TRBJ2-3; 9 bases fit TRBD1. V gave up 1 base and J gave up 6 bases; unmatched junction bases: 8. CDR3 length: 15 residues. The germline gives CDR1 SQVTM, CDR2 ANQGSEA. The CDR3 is CSVEVDRGTADTQYF. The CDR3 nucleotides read TGCAGCGTTGAAGTTGACAGGGGGACGGCTGATACGCAGTATTTT.

The CDR3 sequence: CASGLVQRQGYPSYEQYF. The CDR3 DNA follows: TGTGCTAGTGGTTTGGTACAAAGGCAGGGCTACCCCTCTTACGAGCAGTACTTC. The chain is built from TRBV12-5 and TRBJ2-7; tentatively, D is TRBD1 (5 bases). The V and J ends lost 0 bases and 4 bases respectively, with 22 bases between them. Germline CDR1 LGHNT, CDR2 FRNRAP. The CDR3 is 18 amino acids.

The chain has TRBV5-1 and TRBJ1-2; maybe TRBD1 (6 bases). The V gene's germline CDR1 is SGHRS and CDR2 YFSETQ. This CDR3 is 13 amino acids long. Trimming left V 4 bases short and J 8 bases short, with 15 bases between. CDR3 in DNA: TGCGCCAGCAGCCCTCGACAGGCGGTAGGCTACACCTTC. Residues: CASSPRQAVGYTF.

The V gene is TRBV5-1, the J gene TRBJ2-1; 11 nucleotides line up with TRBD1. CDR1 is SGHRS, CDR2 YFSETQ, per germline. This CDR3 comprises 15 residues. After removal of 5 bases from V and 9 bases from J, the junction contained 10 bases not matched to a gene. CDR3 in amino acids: CASRGDRGNLGEQFF. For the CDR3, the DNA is TGCGCCAGCAGGGGGGACAGGGGGAACTTAGGTGAGCAGTTCTTC.

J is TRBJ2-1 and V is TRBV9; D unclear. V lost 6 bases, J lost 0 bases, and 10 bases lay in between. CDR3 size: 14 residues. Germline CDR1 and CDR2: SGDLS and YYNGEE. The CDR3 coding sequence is TGTGCCAGCAACCAGGAATCCTCCTACAATGAGCAGTTCTTC. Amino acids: CASNQESSYNEQFF.

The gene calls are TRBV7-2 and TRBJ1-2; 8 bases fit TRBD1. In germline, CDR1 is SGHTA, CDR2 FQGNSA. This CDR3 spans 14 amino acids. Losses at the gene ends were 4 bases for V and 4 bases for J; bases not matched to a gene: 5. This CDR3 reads CASSYRQGPYGYTF. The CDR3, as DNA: TGTGCCAGCAGCTATCGACAGGGGCCCTATGGCTACACCTTC.

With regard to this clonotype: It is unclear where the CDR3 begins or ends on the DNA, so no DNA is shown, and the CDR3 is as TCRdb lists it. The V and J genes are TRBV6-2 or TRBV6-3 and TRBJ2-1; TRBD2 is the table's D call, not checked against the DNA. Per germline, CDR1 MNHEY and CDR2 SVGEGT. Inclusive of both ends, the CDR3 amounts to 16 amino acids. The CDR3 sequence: CASGSTLGQAYNEQYF.